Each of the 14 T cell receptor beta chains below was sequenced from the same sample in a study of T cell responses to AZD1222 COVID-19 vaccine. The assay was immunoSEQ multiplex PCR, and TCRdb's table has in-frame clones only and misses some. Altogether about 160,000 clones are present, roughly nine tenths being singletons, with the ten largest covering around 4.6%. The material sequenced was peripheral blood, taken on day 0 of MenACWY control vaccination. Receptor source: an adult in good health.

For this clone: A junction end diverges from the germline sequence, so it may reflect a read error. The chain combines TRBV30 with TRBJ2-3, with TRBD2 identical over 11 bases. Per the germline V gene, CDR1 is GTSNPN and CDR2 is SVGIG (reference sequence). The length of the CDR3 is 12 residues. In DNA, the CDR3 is TGTGCCTGGAGTGTAGAGGCTAGCGGGAGGCATTTT. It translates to CAWSVEASGRHF.

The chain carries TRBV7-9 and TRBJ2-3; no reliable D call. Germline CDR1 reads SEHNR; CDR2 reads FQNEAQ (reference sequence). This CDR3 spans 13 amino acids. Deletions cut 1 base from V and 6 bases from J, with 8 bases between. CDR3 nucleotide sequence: TGTGCCAGCAGCTTAGGGGTAGACGATACGCAGTATTTT. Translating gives CASSLGVDDTQYF.

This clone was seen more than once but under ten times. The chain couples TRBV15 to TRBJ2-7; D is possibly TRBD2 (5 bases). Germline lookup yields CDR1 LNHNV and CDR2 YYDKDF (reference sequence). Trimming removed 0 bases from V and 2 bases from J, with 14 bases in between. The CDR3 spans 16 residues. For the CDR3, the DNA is TGTGCCACCAGCAGAGAGGATCCGGGAATACCCTACGAGCAGTACTTC. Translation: CATSREDPGIPYEQYF.

CDR3 sequence: CASSLDVGTSSYEQYF. The CDR3, as DNA: TGTGCCAGCAGCTTAGATGTCGGGACGAGCTCCTACGAGCAGTACTTC. J is TRBJ2-7 and V is TRBV7-2; the D call may be TRBD1 or TRBD2 (5 bases each). This CDR3 region has 16 residues. V gave up 1 base and J gave up 0 bases, with 13 bases separating them. Germline CDR1 is SGHTA and CDR2 is FQGNSA.

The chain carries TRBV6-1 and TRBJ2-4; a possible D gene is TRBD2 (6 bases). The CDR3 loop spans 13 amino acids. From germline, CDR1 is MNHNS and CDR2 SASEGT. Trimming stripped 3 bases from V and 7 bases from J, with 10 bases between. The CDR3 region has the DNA TGTGCCAGCAGTGATGGGAGGAAGAACATTCAGTACTTC. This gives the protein CASSDGRKNIQYF.

CDR3 in DNA: TGTGCCAGCAGCTTAGACCGACTAGCGGGGACCTACGAGCAGTACTTC. Translating gives CASSLDRLAGTYEQYF. The rearrangement uses TRBV11-2 and TRBJ2-7, with 11 bases lining up with TRBD2. The CDR3 is made up of 16 amino acids. The V segment lost 0 bases and the J segment 2 bases; nucleotides outside the gene matches: 3. In germline, CDR1 is SGHAT, CDR2 FQNNGV.

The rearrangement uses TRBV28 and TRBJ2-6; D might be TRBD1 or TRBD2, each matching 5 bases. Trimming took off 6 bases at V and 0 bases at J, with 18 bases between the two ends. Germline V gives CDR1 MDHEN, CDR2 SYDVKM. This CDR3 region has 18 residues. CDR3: CASRGTEEPLSGANVLTF. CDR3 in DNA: TGTGCCAGCAGGGGGACCGAGGAGCCCCTCTCTGGGGCCAACGTCCTGACTTTC.

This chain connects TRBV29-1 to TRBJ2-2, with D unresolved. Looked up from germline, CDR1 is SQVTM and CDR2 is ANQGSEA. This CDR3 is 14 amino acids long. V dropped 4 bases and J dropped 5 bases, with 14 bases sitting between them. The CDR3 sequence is CSVGELVKTGELFF. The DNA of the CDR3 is TGCAGCGTTGGAGAACTGGTGAAAACCGGGGAGCTGTTTTTT.

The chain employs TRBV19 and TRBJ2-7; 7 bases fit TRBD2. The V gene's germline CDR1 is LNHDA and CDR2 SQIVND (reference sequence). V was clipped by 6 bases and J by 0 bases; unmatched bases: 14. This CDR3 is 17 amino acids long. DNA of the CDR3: TGTGCCAGTAGCCCTAGGTTCGGGGGAGGGACCTCCTACGAGCAGTACTTC. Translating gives CASSPRFGGGTSYEQYF.

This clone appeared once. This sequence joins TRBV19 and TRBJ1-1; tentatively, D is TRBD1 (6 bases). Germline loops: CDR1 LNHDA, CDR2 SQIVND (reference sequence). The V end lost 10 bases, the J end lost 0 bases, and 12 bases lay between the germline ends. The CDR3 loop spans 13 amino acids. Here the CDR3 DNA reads TGTGCCACCCGACGGACAGTGAACACTGAAGCTTTCTTT. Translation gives CATRRTVNTEAFF.

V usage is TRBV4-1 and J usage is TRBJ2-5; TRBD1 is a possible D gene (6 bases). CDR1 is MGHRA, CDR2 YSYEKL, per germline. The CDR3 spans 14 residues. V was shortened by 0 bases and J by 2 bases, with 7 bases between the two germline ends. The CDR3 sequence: CASSQEGAQETQYF. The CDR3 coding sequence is TGCGCCAGCAGCCAAGAGGGGGCTCAAGAGACCCAGTACTTC.

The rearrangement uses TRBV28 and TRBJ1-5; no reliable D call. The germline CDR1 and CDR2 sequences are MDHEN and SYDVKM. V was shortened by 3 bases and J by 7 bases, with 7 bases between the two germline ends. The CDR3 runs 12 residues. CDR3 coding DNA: TGTGCCAGCAGTTTTAACCGGCAGCCCCAGCATTTT. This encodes CASSFNRQPQHF.

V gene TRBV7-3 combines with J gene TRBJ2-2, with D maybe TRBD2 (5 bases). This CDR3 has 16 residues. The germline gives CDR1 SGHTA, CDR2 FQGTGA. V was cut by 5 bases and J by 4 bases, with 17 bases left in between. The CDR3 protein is CASSHPRGSTTGELFF. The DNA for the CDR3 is TGTGCCAGCAGCCACCCCAGAGGGTCTACCACCGGGGAGCTGTTTTTT.

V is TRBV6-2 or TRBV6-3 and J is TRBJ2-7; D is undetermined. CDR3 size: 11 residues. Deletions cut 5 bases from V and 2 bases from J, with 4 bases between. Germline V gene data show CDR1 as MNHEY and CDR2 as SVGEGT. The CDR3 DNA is TGTGCCAGCAGTCACCCCTACGAGCAGTACTTC. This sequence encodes CASSHPYEQYF.